The source of this T cell receptor beta chain is a study of blood T cell repertoires in COVID-19. Study-wide background: Specimens from acute and convalescent COVID-19 originated in the United States, Italy and Spain. The analysed material was cDNA or gDNA that came from T cells, B-cell-depleted T cells, or PBMCs.

The authors' processing: Nucleated cell number was recorded as an estimate derived from reference gene primer amplification. Repertoires were generated with immunoSEQ multiplex PCR, while TCRdb's copy carries only in-frame clones and drops some. The V and J calls and clone size come from that table; D and trimming were worked out from the DNA. The sample contains under 150,000 clones, more than 80% of which appear only once. CDR1 is SGHAT, CDR2 FQDESV, per germline (reference sequence). V shed 3 bases and J 5 bases; nucleotides not matched to a gene: 9. This CDR3 is 15 amino acids long. This sequence joins TRBV11-1 and TRBJ1-2, with 7 nucleotides matching TRBD1. The TCR comes from a human donor in a cohort sampled during active COVID-19. The sample taken for sequencing was peripheral blood. CDR3 protein: CASSFRPGGSYGYTF. The CDR3 coding sequence is TGTGCCAGCAGCTTTCGGCCAGGGGGATCTTATGGCTACACCTTC. Using reference TRBV11-1 and TRBJ1-2 for the parts outside the CDR3, the full variable domain is EAEVAQSPRYKITEKSQAVAFWCDPISGHATLYWYRQILGQGPELLVQFQDESVVDDSQLPKDRFSAERLKGVDSTLKIQPAELGDSAMYLCASSFRPGGSYGYTFGSGTRLTVV.